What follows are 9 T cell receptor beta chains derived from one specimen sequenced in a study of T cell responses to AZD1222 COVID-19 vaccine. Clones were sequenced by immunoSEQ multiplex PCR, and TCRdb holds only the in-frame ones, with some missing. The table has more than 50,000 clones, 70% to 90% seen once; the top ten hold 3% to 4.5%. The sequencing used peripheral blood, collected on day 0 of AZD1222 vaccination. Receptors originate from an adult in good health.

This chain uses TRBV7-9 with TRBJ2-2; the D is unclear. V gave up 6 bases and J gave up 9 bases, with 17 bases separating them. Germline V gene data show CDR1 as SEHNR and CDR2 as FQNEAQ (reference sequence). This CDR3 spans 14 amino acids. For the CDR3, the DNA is TGTGCCAGCAGGGCCGGGCTCGCGGCCTGGGAGCTGTTTTTT. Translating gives CASRAGLAAWELFF. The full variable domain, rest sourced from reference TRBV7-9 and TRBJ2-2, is DTGVSQNPRHKITKRGQNVTFRCDPISEHNRLYWYRQTLGQGPEFLTYFQNEAQLEKSRLLSDRFSAERPKGSFSTLEIQRTEQGDSAMYLCASRAGLAAWELFFGEGSRLTVL.

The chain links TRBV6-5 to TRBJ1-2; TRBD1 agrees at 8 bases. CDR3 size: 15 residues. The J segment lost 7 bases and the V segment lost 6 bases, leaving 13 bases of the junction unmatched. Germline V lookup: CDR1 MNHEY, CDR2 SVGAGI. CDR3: CASRALTGDPGGYTF. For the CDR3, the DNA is TGTGCCAGCAGAGCCTTGACAGGGGACCCTGGTGGCTACACCTTC.

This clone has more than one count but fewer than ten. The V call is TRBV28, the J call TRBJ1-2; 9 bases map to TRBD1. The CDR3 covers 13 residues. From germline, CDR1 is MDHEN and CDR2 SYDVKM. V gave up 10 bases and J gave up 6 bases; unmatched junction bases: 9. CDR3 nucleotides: TGTGCCACCTTACGAGGACAGGGGAATGGCTACACCTTC. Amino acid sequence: CATLRGQGNGYTF.

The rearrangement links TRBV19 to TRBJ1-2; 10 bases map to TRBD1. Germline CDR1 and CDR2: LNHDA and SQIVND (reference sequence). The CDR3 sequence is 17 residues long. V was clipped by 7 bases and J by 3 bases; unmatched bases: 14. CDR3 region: CASTAGTGALGHYGYTF. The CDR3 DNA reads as TGTGCCAGTACCGCCGGGACAGGGGCCTTAGGGCACTATGGCTACACCTTC.

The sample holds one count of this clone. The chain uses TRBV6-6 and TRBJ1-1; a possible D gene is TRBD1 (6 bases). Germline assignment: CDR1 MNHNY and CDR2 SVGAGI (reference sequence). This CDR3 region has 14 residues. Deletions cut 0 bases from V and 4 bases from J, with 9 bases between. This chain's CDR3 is CASSYSPGATEAFF. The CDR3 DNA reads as TGTGCCAGCAGTTACTCCCCAGGGGCCACTGAAGCTTTCTTT.

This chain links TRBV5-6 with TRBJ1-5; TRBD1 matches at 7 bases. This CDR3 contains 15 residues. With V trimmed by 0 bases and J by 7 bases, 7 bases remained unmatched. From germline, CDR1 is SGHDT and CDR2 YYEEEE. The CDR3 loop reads CASSLVRQGGQPQHF. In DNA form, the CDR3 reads TGTGCCAGCAGCTTGGTCAGGCAGGGGGGACAGCCCCAGCATTTT. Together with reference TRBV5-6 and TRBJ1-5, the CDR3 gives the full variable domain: DAGVTQSPTHLIKTRGQQVTLRCSPKSGHDTVSWYQQALGQGPQFIFQYYEEEERQRGNFPDRFSGHQFPNYSSELNVNALLLGDSALYLCASSLVRQGGQPQHFGDGTRLSIL.

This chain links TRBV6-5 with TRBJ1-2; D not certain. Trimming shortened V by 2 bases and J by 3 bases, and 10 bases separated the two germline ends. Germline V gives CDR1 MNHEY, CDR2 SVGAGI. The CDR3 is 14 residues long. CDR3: CASSYRAGDYGYTF. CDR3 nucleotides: TGTGCCAGCAGTTACCGGGCAGGAGACTATGGCTACACCTTC.

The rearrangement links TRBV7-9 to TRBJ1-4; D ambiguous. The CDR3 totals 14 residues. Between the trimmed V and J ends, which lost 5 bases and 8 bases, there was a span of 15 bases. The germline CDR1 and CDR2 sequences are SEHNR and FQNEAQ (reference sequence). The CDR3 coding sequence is TGTGCCAGCAGCGCCGTAACGAGGCGAGAAAAACTGTTTTTT. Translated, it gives CASSAVTRREKLFF.

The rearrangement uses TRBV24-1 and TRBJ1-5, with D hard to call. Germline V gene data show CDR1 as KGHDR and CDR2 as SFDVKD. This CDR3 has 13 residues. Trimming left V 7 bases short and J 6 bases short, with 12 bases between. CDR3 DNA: TGTGCCACCAGCGAATTTGAGGGTCAGCCCCAGCATTTT. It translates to CATSEFEGQPQHF.